A selection of T cell receptor beta chains follows, all from one sample in a study of blood T cells in healthy people across ages. Each CDR3 protein is one row after TCRdb ran MiXCR on the 5' RACE reads. The sample lists just over 1 million distinct CDR3 sequences, around 45% seen once, with over 15% in the top ten. The sample consisted of blood. The receptors shown here come from a woman aged 55-70 years in good health. Both conserved end residues are part of each CDR3. Each record gives: clone size, D gene, J gene, V gene, CDR3 protein, CDR3 DNA. A D gene is named only where the DNA matches it firmly. Clone size is stated in some rows and not others, as once, few, many or a class when expanded.

size: -
D: -
J: TRBJ1-2
V: TRBV29-1
CDR3: CSVIGVGYGYTF
DNA: TGCAGCGTTATAGGGGTAGGCTATGGCTACACCTTC

size: -
D: -
J: TRBJ1-5
V: TRBV12-3/TRBV12-4
CDR3: CASNQQGNQPQHF
DNA: TGTGCCAGCAATCAACAGGGAAATCAGCCCCAGCATTTT

size: few
D: TRBD2
J: TRBJ2-7
V: TRBV20-1
CDR3: CSASLLGAGGEEQYF
DNA: TGCAGTGCTAGCCTACTAGGAGCGGGAGGTGAAGAGCAGTACTTC

size: -
D: -
J: TRBJ2-1
V: TRBV5-1
CDR3: CASRGSRGAGYNEQFF
DNA: TGCGCCAGCCGGGGAAGCAGGGGGGCCGGTTACAATGAGCAGTTCTTC

size: -
D: -
J: TRBJ2-5
V: TRBV2
CDR3: CDSSRDLNQETQYF
DNA: TGTGACAGCAGTCGGGACTTGAATCAAGAGACCCAGTACTTC

size: few
D: -
J: TRBJ2-1
V: TRBV11-2
CDR3: CASSASWTFSYNEQFF
DNA: TGTGCCAGCAGCGCCAGCTGGACATTCTCCTACAATGAGCAGTTCTTC

size: -
D: -
J: TRBJ2-7
V: TRBV27
CDR3: CASKGSGTGLYEQYF
DNA: TGTGCCAGCAAAGGATCCGGGACTGGGTTATACGAGCAGTACTTC

size: few
D: -
J: TRBJ2-7
V: TRBV27
CDR3: CASSGLAENTYEQYF
DNA: TGTGCCAGCAGTGGGCTAGCAGAGAATACCTACGAGCAGTACTTC

size: -
D: -
J: TRBJ2-7
V: TRBV3-1
CDR3: CASSPRGRPSYEQYF
DNA: TGTGCCAGCAGCCCGAGAGGGAGGCCATCCTACGAGCAGTACTTC

size: -
D: TRBD2
J: TRBJ2-7
V: TRBV10-3
CDR3: CAIRTGLAGEYEQYF
DNA: TGTGCCATCAGGACAGGACTAGCGGGAGAGTACGAGCAGTACTTC

size: few
D: -
J: TRBJ2-7
V: TRBV28
CDR3: CASKVGENSYEQYF
DNA: TGTGCCAGCAAAGTCGGGGAAAACTCCTACGAGCAGTACTTC

size: few
D: TRBD2
J: TRBJ2-7
V: TRBV27
CDR3: CASSLREGRYEQYF
DNA: TGTGCCAGCAGTCTGCGGGAGGGCCGATACGAGCAGTACTTC

size: once
D: TRBD2
J: TRBJ2-7
V: TRBV9
CDR3: CASSVEWSSGSYEQYF
DNA: TGTGCCAGCAGCGTAGAATGGTCTAGCGGGAGCTACGAGCAGTACTTC

size: -
D: -
J: TRBJ2-1
V: TRBV5-6
CDR3: CASSDGRQQFF
DNA: TGTGCCAGCAGTGACGGGAGACAGCAGTTCTTC

size: few
D: -
J: TRBJ1-6
V: TRBV4-2
CDR3: CASSHSGVGSGSPLHF
DNA: TGTGCCAGCAGCCATTCCGGCGTAGGATCGGGTTCACCCCTCCACTTT

size: many
D: TRBD2
J: TRBJ2-7
V: TRBV29-1
CDR3: CSVGTSGRYEQYF
DNA: TGCAGCGTCGGGACTAGCGGGAGATACGAGCAGTACTTC

size: -
D: -
J: TRBJ1-6
V: TRBV3-1
CDR3: CASSQAPGTGSPLHF
DNA: TGTGCCAGCAGCCAAGCCCCAGGGACGGGTTCACCCCTCCACTTT

size: few
D: -
J: TRBJ2-1
V: TRBV18
CDR3: CASSPPRPEGHEQFF
DNA: TGTGCCAGCTCACCACCTCGGCCGGAGGGGCATGAGCAGTTCTTC

size: few
D: TRBD1
J: TRBJ2-5
V: TRBV12-3/TRBV12-4
CDR3: CASGSGQGIGEQYF
DNA: TGTGCCAGTGGGTCGGGACAGGGGATAGGGGAGCAGTACTTC

size: -
D: TRBD2
J: TRBJ2-1
V: TRBV19
CDR3: CASTRETTPYNEQFF
DNA: TGTGCCAGTACGCGGGAGACCACGCCCTACAATGAGCAGTTCTTC

size: -
D: -
J: TRBJ2-7
V: TRBV20-1
CDR3: CSANRARYNEQYF
DNA: TGCAGTGCTAACAGGGCACGCTACAATGAGCAGTACTTC

size: few
D: -
J: TRBJ2-7
V: TRBV27
CDR3: CASSWGRGYEQYF
DNA: TGTGCCAGCAGTTGGGGTAGGGGATACGAGCAGTACTTC

size: few
D: -
J: TRBJ2-5
V: TRBV12-5
CDR3: CASGSETQETQYF
DNA: TGTGCTAGTGGTTCAGAGACCCAAGAGACCCAGTACTTC

size: few
D: TRBD2
J: TRBJ2-5
V: TRBV4-1
CDR3: CASSQDIFGTSGRNQETQYF
DNA: TGCGCCAGCAGCCAAGATATCTTCGGGACTAGCGGGAGAAACCAAGAGACCCAGTACTTC

size: -
D: TRBD1
J: TRBJ2-7
V: TRBV5-1
CDR3: CASSTTTGLYEQYF
DNA: TGCGCCAGCAGCACTACGACAGGGCTGTACGAGCAGTACTTC

size: few
D: -
J: TRBJ2-1
V: TRBV29-1
CDR3: CSVGAGGWNEQFF
DNA: TGCAGCGTTGGGGCAGGCGGTTGGAATGAGCAGTTCTTC

size: once
D: TRBD2
J: TRBJ2-2
V: TRBV5-1
CDR3: CASTGLARNTGELFF
DNA: TGCGCCAGCACGGGACTAGCGAGGAACACCGGGGAGCTGTTTTTT

size: few
D: -
J: TRBJ2-7
V: TRBV11-2
CDR3: CASSSTGTYSYEQYF
DNA: TGTGCCAGCAGCTCTACCGGGACGTATTCCTACGAGCAGTACTTC

size: -
D: -
J: TRBJ2-5
V: TRBV7-9
CDR3: CASSPGRIQETQYF
DNA: TGTGCCAGCAGCCCGGGACGGATCCAAGAGACCCAGTACTTC

size: -
D: TRBD1
J: TRBJ2-3
V: TRBV12-3/TRBV12-4
CDR3: CASSTGQGFLLDTQYF
DNA: TGTGCCAGCAGTACGGGACAGGGATTTCTGTTGGATACGCAGTATTTT

size: -
D: -
J: TRBJ2-1
V: TRBV7-4
CDR3: CAGSLSSVHEQFF
DNA: TGTGCCGGCAGCTTATCGAGCGTTCATGAGCAGTTCTTC

size: -
D: -
J: TRBJ2-1
V: TRBV20-1
CDR3: CSASFAGNLLNNEQFF
DNA: TGCAGTGCTAGTTTTGCGGGCAACCTCTTAAACAATGAGCAGTTCTTC

size: few
D: -
J: TRBJ2-7
V: TRBV6-2/TRBV6-3
CDR3: CASSYHSYEQYF
DNA: TGTGCCAGCAGTTACCACTCCTACGAGCAGTACTTC

size: once
D: TRBD2
J: TRBJ2-3
V: TRBV27
CDR3: CASSFLLAGGPVSTDTQYF
DNA: TGTGCCAGCAGTTTTCTTTTAGCGGGAGGGCCGGTGAGCACAGATACGCAGTATTTT

size: few
D: TRBD1
J: TRBJ2-1
V: TRBV7-9
CDR3: CASSLGQGEYNEQFF
DNA: TGTGCCAGCAGCTTGGGACAGGGGGAGTACAATGAGCAGTTCTTC

size: -
D: TRBD1
J: TRBJ2-1
V: TRBV7-2
CDR3: CASSPDRGIEQFF
DNA: TGTGCCAGCAGCCCGGACAGGGGGATCGAGCAGTTCTTC

size: few
D: TRBD1
J: TRBJ1-4
V: TRBV10-2
CDR3: CASGEDRSRGEKLFF
DNA: TGCGCCAGCGGGGAGGACAGGTCCCGCGGCGAAAAACTGTTTTTT

size: once
D: TRBD1
J: TRBJ1-5
V: TRBV5-6
CDR3: CASSEQGVADQPQHF
DNA: TGTGCCAGCAGCGAACAGGGGGTAGCGGACCAGCCCCAGCATTTT

size: -
D: -
J: TRBJ2-5
V: TRBV12-3/TRBV12-4
CDR3: CASTTDRQETQYF
DNA: TGTGCCAGCACTACTGACCGGCAAGAGACCCAGTACTTC

size: -
D: TRBD2
J: TRBJ2-1
V: TRBV20-1
CDR3: CSARIPGLASNEQFF
DNA: TGCAGTGCTAGAATACCGGGACTAGCTTCAAATGAGCAGTTCTTC

size: -
D: -
J: TRBJ2-5
V: TRBV11-2
CDR3: CASSSRGGQPEETQYF
DNA: TGTGCCAGCAGCTCTAGGGGGGGACAACCCGAAGAGACCCAGTACTTC

size: -
D: -
J: TRBJ1-5
V: TRBV9
CDR3: CANSVGSNQPQHF
DNA: TGTGCCAACAGCGTAGGGAGCAATCAGCCCCAGCATTTT